This T cell receptor beta chain was obtained from a study of T cells expressing NK-cell markers. As for this clonotype: The antigen is unknown.

Germline assignment: CDR1 DFQATT and CDR2 SNEGSKA (reference sequence). The length of the CDR3 is 14 residues. Researchers built TCR beta cDNA using 5'RACE template switching with UMIs. TCRdb reprocessed the 5' RACE reads and stores each CDR3 protein as one record, lacking DNA. The ten most abundant clones cover approximately 62% of a sample with just under 7,500 distinct CDR3 sequences. General study points: Over 5 donors carried dominant NKG2C+ clonotypes that made up roughly 1.0-8% of their CD8+ T cells.

The specimen was blood T cells: a sorted CD56 or NKG2C T cell subset, CD4+ or CD8+ T cells, or bulk PBMC T cells (not recorded which). This TCR came from a man aged 18 to 70 in good health. The chain uses TRBV20-1 and TRBJ2-7; TCRdb selects TRBD1, and the lack of DNA leaves this call unchecked. The CDR3 sequence is CSARVDRGFHEQYF.